This T cell receptor beta chain is from a study of memory CD4+ T cells and cytomegalovirus serostatus. The sort gate was single viable CD3+CD4+CD8-CD45RO+ cells for memory CD4+ T cells. Between the trimmed V and J ends, which lost 0 bases and 12 bases, there was a span of 15 bases. The germline CDR1 and CDR2 sequences are KGHSH and LQKENI. The CDR3 extends over 14 amino acids. Generated by immunoSEQ multiplex PCR, the TCRdb table keeps only in-frame clones and is missing some. The profile shows 80,000 or so clones, 78% of them singletons. Sequencing was performed on memory CD4+ T cells from blood. This clonotype was obtained from an adult in good health and CMV-seropositive. The chain joins TRBV18 to TRBJ2-1, with D perhaps given as TRBD1 or TRBD2 (5 bases each). CDR3 sequence (DNA): TGTGCCAGCTCACCACCAATCGCCGGGACCGGGCAGTTCTTC. Translated, it gives CASSPPIAGTGQFF.